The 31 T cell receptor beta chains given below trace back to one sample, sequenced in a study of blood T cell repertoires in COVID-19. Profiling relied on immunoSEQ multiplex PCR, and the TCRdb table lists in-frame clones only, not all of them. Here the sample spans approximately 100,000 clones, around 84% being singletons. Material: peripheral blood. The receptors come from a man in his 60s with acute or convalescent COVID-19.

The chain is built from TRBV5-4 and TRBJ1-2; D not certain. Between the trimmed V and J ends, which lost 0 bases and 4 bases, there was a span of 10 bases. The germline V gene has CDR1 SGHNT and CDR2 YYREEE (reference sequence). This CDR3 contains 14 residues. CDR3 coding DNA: TGTGCCAGCAGCTTGGGGGGAGTGGGCTATGGCTACACCTTC. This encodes CASSLGGVGYGYTF. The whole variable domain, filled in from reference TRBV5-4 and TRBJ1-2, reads ETGVTQSPTHLIKTRGQQVTLRCSSQSGHNTVSWYQQALGQGPQFIFQYYREEENGRGNFPPRFSGLQFPNYSSELNVNALELDDSALYLCASSLGGVGYGYTFGSGTRLTVV.

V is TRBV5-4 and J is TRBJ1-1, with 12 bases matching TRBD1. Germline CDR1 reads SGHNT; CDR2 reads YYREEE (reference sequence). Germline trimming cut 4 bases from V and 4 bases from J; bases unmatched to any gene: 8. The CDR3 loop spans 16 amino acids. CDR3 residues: CASSLPGQGAVTEAFF. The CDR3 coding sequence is TGTGCCAGCAGCCTACCGGGACAGGGGGCAGTCACTGAAGCTTTCTTT.

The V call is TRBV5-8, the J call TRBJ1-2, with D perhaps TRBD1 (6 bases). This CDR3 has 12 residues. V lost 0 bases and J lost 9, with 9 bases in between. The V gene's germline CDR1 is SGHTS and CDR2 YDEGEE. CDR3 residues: CASSLDRVSYTF. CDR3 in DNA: TGTGCCAGCAGCTTGGACAGGGTTAGCTACACCTTC.

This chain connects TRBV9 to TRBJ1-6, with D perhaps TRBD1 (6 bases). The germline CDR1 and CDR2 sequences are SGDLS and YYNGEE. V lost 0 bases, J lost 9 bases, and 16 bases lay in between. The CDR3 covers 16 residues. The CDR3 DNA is TGTGCCAGCAGCGTAGACGGAGACAGGCTATTTTCACCCCTCCACTTT. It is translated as CASSVDGDRLFSPLHF. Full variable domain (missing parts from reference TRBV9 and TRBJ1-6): DSGVTQTPKHLITATGQRVTLRCSPRSGDLSVYWYQQSLDQGLQFLIQYYNGEERAKGNILERFSAQQFPDLHSELNLSSLELGDSALYFCASSVDGDRLFSPLHFGNGTRLTVT.

This CDR3 is CASSPNLGTEAFF. The CDR3 DNA sequence: TGTGCCAGCTCACCGAACCTCGGGACTGAAGCTTTCTTT. J is TRBJ1-1 and V is TRBV18; no firm D call. Germline loops: CDR1 KGHSH, CDR2 LQKENI. The V end was cut by 3 bases, the J end by 5 bases, with 10 bases between. The CDR3 spans 13 residues.

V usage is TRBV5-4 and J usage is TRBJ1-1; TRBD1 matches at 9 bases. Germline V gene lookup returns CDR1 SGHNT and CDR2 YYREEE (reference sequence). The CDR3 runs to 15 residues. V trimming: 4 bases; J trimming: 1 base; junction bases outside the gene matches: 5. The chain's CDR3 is CASSVGQGWNTEAFF. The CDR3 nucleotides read TGTGCCAGCAGCGTCGGACAGGGGTGGAACACTGAAGCTTTCTTT.

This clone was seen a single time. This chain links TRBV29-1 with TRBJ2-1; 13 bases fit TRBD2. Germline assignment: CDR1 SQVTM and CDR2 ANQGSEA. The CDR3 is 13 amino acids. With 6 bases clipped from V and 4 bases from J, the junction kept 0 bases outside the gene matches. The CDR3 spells CSVTSGGYNEQFF. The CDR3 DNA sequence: TGCAGCGTGACTAGCGGGGGGTACAATGAGCAGTTCTTC.

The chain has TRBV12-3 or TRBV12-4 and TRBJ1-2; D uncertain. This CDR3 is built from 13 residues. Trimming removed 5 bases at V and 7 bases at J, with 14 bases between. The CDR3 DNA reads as TGTGCCAGCAGTGGAGGAGGGCGAGGTGGCTACACCTTC. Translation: CASSGGGRGGYTF.

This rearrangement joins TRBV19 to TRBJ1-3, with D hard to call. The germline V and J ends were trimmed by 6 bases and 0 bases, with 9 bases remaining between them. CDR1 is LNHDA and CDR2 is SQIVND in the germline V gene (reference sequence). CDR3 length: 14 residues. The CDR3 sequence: CASRSPGSGNTIYF. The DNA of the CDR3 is TGTGCCAGTAGGTCACCGGGCTCTGGAAACACCATATATTTT.

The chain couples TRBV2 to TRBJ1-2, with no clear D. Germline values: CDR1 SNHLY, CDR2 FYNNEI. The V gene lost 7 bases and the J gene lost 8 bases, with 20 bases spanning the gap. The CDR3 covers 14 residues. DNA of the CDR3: TGTGCCAGCACCCCTCGGGCGGGGTTACGAGGCTACACCTTC. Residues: CASTPRAGLRGYTF.

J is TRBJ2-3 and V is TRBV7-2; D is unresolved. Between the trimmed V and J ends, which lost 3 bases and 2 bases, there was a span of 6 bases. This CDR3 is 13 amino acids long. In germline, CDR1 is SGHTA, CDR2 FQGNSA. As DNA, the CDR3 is TGTGCCAGCAGCTTTACAGTCACAGATACGCAGTATTTT. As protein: CASSFTVTDTQYF.

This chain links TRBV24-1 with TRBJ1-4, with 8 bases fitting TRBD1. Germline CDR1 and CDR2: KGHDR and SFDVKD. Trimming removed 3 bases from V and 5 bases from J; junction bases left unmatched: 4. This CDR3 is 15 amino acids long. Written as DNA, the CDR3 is TGTGCCACCAGTGATGGACAGGGAGCAAATGAAAAACTGTTTTTT. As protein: CATSDGQGANEKLFF.

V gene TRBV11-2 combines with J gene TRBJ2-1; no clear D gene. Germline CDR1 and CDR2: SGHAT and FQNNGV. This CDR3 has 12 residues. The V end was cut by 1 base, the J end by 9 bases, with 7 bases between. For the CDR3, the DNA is TGTGCCAGCAGCTTAGGTGCGGTTGAGCAGTTCTTC. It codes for CASSLGAVEQFF. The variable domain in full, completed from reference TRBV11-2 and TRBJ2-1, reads EAGVAQSPRYKIIEKRQSVAFWCNPISGHATLYWYQQILGQGPKLLIQFQNNGVVDDSQLPKDRFSAERLKGVDSTLKIQPAKLEDSAVYLCASSLGAVEQFFGPGTRLTVL.

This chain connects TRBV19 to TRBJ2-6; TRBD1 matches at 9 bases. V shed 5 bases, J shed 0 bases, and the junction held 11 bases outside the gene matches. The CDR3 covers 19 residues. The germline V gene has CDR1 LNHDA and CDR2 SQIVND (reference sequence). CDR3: CASSVNRDRAGSGANVLTF. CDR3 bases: TGTGCCAGTAGTGTAAACCGGGACAGGGCGGGCTCTGGGGCCAACGTCCTGACTTTC. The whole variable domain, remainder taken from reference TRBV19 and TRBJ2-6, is DGGITQSPKYLFRKEGQNVTLSCEQNLNHDAMYWYRQDPGQGLRLIYYSQIVNDFQKGDIAEGYSVSREKKESFPLTVTSAQKNPTAFYLCASSVNRDRAGSGANVLTFGAGSRLTVL.

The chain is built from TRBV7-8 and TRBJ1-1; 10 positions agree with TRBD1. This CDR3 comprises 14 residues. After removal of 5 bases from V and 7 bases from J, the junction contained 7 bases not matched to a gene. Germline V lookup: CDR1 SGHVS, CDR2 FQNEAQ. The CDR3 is CASSPRQGAGEAFF. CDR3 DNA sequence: TGTGCCAGCAGCCCGCGACAGGGGGCGGGTGAAGCTTTCTTT.

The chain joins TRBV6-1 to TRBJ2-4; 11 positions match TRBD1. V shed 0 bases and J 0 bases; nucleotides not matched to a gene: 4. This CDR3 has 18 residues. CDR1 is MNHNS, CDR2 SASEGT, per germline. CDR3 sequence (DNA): TGTGCCAGCAGTGAAGCGAGGACAGGGGGCCGAGCCAAAAACATTCAGTACTTC. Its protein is CASSEARTGGRAKNIQYF.

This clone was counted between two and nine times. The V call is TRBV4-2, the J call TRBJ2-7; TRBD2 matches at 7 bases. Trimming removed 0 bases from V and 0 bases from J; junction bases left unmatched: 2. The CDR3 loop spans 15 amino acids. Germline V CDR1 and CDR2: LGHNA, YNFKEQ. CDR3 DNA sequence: TGTGCCAGCAGCCAAGAGGCTAGCGGCTCCTACGAGCAGTACTTC. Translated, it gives CASSQEASGSYEQYF.

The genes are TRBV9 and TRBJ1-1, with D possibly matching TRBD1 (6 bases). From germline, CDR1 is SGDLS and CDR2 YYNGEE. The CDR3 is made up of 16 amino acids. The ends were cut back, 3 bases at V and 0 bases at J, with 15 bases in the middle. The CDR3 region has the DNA TGTGCCAGCAGCGCCGGCAGACAGGTCATGAACACTGAAGCTTTCTTT. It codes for CASSAGRQVMNTEAFF.

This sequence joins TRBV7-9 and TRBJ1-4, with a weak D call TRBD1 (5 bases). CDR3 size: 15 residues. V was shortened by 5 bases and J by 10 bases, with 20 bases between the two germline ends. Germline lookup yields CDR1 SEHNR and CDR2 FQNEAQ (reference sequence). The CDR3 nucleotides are TGTGCCAGCAGCAAGGGGTCCGCCCTGGAGGGAAAACTGTTTTTT. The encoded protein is CASSKGSALEGKLFF.

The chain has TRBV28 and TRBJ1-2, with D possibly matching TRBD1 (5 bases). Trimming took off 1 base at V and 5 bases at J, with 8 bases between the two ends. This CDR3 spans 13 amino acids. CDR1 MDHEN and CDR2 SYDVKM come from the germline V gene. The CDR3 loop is CASSLSGFYGYTF. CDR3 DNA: TGTGCCAGCAGTTTATCAGGGTTTTATGGCTACACCTTC.

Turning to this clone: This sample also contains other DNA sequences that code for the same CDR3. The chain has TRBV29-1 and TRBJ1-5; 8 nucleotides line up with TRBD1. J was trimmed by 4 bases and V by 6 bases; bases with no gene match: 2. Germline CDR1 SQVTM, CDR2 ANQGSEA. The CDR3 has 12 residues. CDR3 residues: CSVGQGNQPQHF. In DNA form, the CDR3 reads TGCAGCGTAGGACAGGGTAATCAGCCCCAGCATTTT.

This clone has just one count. The CDR3, as DNA: TGTGCCAGCAGCGTAGATAATGGAGGGAACACCTACGAGCAGTACTTC. Residues: CASSVDNGGNTYEQYF. The chain carries TRBV9 and TRBJ2-7, with a possible D match to TRBD2 (6 bases). CDR3 size: 16 residues. The V gene lost 0 bases and the J gene lost 2 bases, with 15 bases spanning the gap. Germline V gives CDR1 SGDLS, CDR2 YYNGEE.

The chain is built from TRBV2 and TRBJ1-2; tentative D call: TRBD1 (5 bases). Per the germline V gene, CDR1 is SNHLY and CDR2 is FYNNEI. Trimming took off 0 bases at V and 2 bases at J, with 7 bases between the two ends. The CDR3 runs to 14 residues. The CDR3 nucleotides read TGTGCCAGCAGTGAAGCGGCAGGGAACTATGGCTACACCTTC. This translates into CASSEAAGNYGYTF.

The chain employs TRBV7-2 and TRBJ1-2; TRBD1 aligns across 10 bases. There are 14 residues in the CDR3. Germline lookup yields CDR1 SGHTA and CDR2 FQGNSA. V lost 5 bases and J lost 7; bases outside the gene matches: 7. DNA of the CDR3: TGTGCCAGCAGCAGTCGGACAGGGGGACGTGGCTACACCTTC. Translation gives CASSSRTGGRGYTF. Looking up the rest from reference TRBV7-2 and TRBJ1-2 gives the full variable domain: GAGVSQSPSNKVTEKGKDVELRCDPISGHTALYWYRQSLGQGLEFLIYFQGNSAPDKSGLPSDRFSAERTGGSVSTLTIQRTQQEDSAVYLCASSSRTGGRGYTFGSGTRLTVV.

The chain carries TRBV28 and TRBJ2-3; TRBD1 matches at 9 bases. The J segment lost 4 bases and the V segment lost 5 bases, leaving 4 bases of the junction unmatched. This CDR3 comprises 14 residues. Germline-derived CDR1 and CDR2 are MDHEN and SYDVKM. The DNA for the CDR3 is TGTGCCAGCAGTAAGGACAGGGGATCAGATACGCAGTATTTT. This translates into CASSKDRGSDTQYF.

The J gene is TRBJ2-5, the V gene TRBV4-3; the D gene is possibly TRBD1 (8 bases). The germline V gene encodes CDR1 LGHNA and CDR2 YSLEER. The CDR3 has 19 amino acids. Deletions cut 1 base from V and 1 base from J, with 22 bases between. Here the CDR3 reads CASSQAYRGGSWIQETQYF. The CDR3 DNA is TGCGCCAGCAGCCAAGCCTACAGGGGGGGGAGTTGGATCCAAGAGACCCAGTACTTC.

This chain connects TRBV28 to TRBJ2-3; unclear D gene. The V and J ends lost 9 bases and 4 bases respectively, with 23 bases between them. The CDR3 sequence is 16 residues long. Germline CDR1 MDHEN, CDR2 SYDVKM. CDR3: CASPSLGVQMPDTQYF. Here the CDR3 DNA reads TGTGCCAGTCCGTCGTTGGGCGTGCAAATGCCAGATACGCAGTATTTT.

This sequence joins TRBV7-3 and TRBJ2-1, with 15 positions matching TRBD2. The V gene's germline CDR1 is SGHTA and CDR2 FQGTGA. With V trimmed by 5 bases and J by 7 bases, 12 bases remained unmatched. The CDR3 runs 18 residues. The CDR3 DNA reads TGTGCCAGCAGCCTAAACTCCGGGACTAGCGGGGGGAGGAATGAGCAGTTCTTC. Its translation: CASSLNSGTSGGRNEQFF.

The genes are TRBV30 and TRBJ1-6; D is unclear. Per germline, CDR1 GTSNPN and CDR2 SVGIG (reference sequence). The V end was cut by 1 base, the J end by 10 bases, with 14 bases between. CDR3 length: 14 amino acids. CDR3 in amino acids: CAWSAGMGGSPLHF. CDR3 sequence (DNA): TGTGCCTGGAGTGCTGGGATGGGAGGATCACCCCTCCACTTT.

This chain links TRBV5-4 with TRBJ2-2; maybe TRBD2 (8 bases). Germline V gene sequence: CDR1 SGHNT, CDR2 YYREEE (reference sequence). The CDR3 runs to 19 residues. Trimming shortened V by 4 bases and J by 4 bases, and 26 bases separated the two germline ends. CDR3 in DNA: TGTGCCAGCAGCCGGGGGGGAGCACAGGGGTCGATCGGCACCGGGGAGCTGTTTTTT. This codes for CASSRGGAQGSIGTGELFF.

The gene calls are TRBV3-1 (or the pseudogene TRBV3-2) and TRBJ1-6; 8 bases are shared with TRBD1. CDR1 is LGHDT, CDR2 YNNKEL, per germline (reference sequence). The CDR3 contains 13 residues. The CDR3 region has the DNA TGTGCGGTACAGGGGGGCTATAATTCACCCCTCCACTTT. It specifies CAVQGGYNSPLHF.